This TCR beta chain emerged from a study of T cells in tuberculosis. Findings of the study overall: Selection depended on which cryopreserved specimens were available. A GMM-specific repertoire classifier reached about 90% accuracy, AUROC approximately 0.9.

The protocol was immunoSEQ multiplex PCR, while the TCRdb copy is restricted to in-frame clones and leaves out a portion. Here the sample spans tens of thousands of clones, around 90% being singletons. This CDR3 region has 15 residues. Germline lookup yields CDR1 SGHRS and CDR2 YFSETQ. The V and J ends lost 0 bases and 0 bases, in that order; junction bases with no gene match: 1. Time point meaning: new active TB diagnosis, blood taken before or within 7 days of starting treatment. Tuberculosis was confirmed by positive sputum smear and/or M. tuberculosis culture. This clone appeared once. Its antigen is unknown.

This sample comprised PBMCs, obtained at tuberculosis diagnosis. The receptor was isolated from an adult with tuberculosis. Some clones in this sample may be carry-over from other donors' samples. The J gene is TRBJ2-7, the V gene TRBV5-1; 9 bases are a match to TRBD2. CDR3 DNA: TGCGCCAGCAGCTTGGAACTAGCGGGCTCCTACGAGCAGTACTTC. Encoded protein: CASSLELAGSYEQYF.